The entry below gives a single T cell receptor (beta chain) sequence along with its context. As yet, its antigen is unknown. Germline CDR1 SGHTA, CDR2 FQGNSA. The ends were cut back, 1 base at V and 5 bases at J, with 15 bases in the middle. This CDR3 spans 16 amino acids. Time point described: persistent/refractory GD, antithyroid drugs over 5 years with positive TRAb. RNA extracted from PBMCs served as the sequencing template. For TCR beta, libraries came from iRepertoire HTBI primers and Arm-PCR of CDR3 regions. Original processing methods: The samples included approximately 62 TRBV and some 15 TRBJ segments. TCRdb reprocessed the multiplex PCR reads via MiXCR and lists one record per CDR3 protein. These V and J calls originate from TCRdb's pipeline instead of the authors' own analysis. The sample lists roughly 400,000 distinct CDR3 sequences; about a fifth were seen once. The data were taken from a study of regulatory T cells in long-lasting Graves disease. Whole-study findings and limits: Persistent patients had more shared public clonotypes (fewer than 3,000) than new patients (approximately 970). Not thyroid tissue but only peripheral blood was studied.

The source of this sequence is a female donor with Graves disease. The sample here was peripheral blood mononuclear cells (PBMCs), taken when the disease was refractory, from a patient treated with antithyroid drugs. The rearrangement links TRBV7-2 to TRBJ1-5; perhaps TRBD1 as D (5 bases). CDR3 nucleotide sequence: TGTGCCAGCAGCTTAGAGCCAGGGATCCTAGATCAGCCCCAGCATTTT. It codes for CASSLEPGILDQPQHF.